This T cell receptor beta chain was obtained from a study of blood T cell repertoires in COVID-19. Study at large: The samples span acute and convalescent COVID-19 from the United States, Italy and Spain. T cells, B-cell-depleted T cells, or PBMCs supplied cDNA or gDNA.

The CDR3 has 15 amino acids. The V segment lost 4 bases and the J segment 9 bases; nucleotides outside the gene matches: 10. CDR1 and CDR2 (germline): SGDLS, YYNGEE. Original data processing: Estimation of nucleated cell counts relied on the amplification of reference gene primers. Only in-frame clones appear in the TCRdb table, and some are missing; sequencing was by immunoSEQ multiplex PCR. V and J calls and clone size are those listed in that table; D and trimming were worked out from the DNA. The table records over 70,000 clones, about three quarters of them present only once. This rearrangement joins TRBV9 to TRBJ2-1; TRBD1 agrees at 10 bases. This TCR was sampled from a human donor in a cohort sampled during active COVID-19. The source material was peripheral blood. CDR3 sequence: CASSPSDRGAGEQFF. The CDR3 region has the DNA TGTGCCAGCAGCCCCTCGGACAGGGGGGCTGGTGAGCAGTTCTTC. Full variable domain (rest looked up from reference TRBV9 and TRBJ2-1): DSGVTQTPKHLITATGQRVTLRCSPRSGDLSVYWYQQSLDQGLQFLIQYYNGEERAKGNILERFSAQQFPDLHSELNLSSLELGDSALYFCASSPSDRGAGEQFFGPGTRLTVL.